Presented here are 25 T cell receptor beta chains from one specimen sequenced in a study of T cells in pancreatic ductal adenocarcinoma. Selected pancreatic ductal adenocarcinoma patients had undergone surgery without neoadjuvant therapy. Using immunoSEQ multiplex PCR, the repertoire was profiled, and TCRdb retains in-frame clones only, with some absent. Of 31,000 or so clones in the sample, around 90% were seen once. The sequencing sample was made of PBMCs. The receptors were gathered from a human donor with pancreatic ductal adenocarcinoma.

This chain uses TRBV18 with TRBJ1-1, with D possibly being TRBD1 (5 bases). The germline V gene encodes CDR1 KGHSH and CDR2 LQKENI. The length of the CDR3 is 15 residues. V lost 4 bases to trimming and J lost 1 base, with 13 bases between them. The CDR3, as DNA: TGTGCCAGCTCACGCTCCCGGGGGGAGAACACTGAAGCTTTCTTT. The encoded protein is CASSRSRGENTEAFF.

This chain connects TRBV20-1 to TRBJ1-1; 8 positions match TRBD1. The V gene's germline CDR1 is DFQATT and CDR2 SNEGSKA (reference sequence). The ends lost 8 bases at V and 3 bases at J; junction bases unmatched: 2. This CDR3 has 11 amino acids. Written as DNA, the CDR3 is TGCAGTATGACAGGGGACACTGAAGCTTTCTTT. It codes for CSMTGDTEAFF.

V usage is TRBV5-1 and J usage is TRBJ2-5, with 8 bases aligning to TRBD1. CDR1 and CDR2 from the germline V gene are SGHRS and YFSETQ. This CDR3 has 15 residues. After removal of 1 base from V and 4 bases from J, the junction contained 6 bases not matched to a gene. The CDR3 bases are TGCGCCAGCAGCTTGAACACAGGGGGAGGAGAGACCCAGTACTTC. Its translation: CASSLNTGGGETQYF. Looking up the rest from reference TRBV5-1 and TRBJ2-5 gives the full variable domain: KAGVTQTPRYLIKTRGQQVTLSCSPISGHRSVSWYQQTPGQGLQFLFEYFSETQRNKGNFPGRFSGRQFSNSRSEMNVSTLELGDSALYLCASSLNTGGGETQYFGPGTRLLVL.

The chain links TRBV4-2 to TRBJ1-5; D ambiguous. Germline V gene data show CDR1 as LGHNA and CDR2 as YNFKEQ. V was clipped by 0 bases and J by 6 bases, with 6 bases between them. CDR3 size: 13 residues. In DNA, the CDR3 is TGTGCCAGCAGCCAAGAGGCTGGTCAGCCCCAGCATTTT. This sequence encodes CASSQEAGQPQHF.

The chain links TRBV7-9 to TRBJ2-2, with D perhaps TRBD1 (5 bases). This CDR3 comprises 15 residues. V was trimmed by 3 bases and J by 4 bases, leaving 12 bases between them. Germline CDR1 and CDR2: SEHNR and FQNEAQ (reference sequence). The CDR3 reads CASSFPRAVTGELFF. CDR3 nucleotides: TGTGCCAGCAGCTTCCCCAGGGCCGTCACCGGGGAGCTGTTTTTT.

The chain carries TRBV5-8 and TRBJ1-2, with D tentatively TRBD1 (5 bases). Germline CDR1 is SGHTS and CDR2 is YDEGEE. Trimming took off 4 bases at V and 0 bases at J, with 22 bases between the two ends. The CDR3 loop spans 18 amino acids. For the CDR3, the DNA is TGTGCCAGCAGCCCCCGGGGGGTGTTTGGGATCTCTAACTATGGCTACACCTTC. It encodes CASSPRGVFGISNYGYTF.

In its sample, this clone was seen a few times. V is TRBV5-6 and J is TRBJ2-1, with TRBD2 matching over 7 bases. CDR1 is SGHDT, CDR2 YYEEEE, per germline. V was clipped by 0 bases and J by 2 bases; unmatched bases: 2. This CDR3 has 15 amino acids. The CDR3 DNA reads as TGTGCCAGCAGCTTGGGAAGCGGGGCCTACAATGAGCAGTTCTTC. Its translation: CASSLGSGAYNEQFF. Full variable domain (rest looked up from reference TRBV5-6 and TRBJ2-1): DAGVTQSPTHLIKTRGQQVTLRCSPKSGHDTVSWYQQALGQGPQFIFQYYEEEERQRGNFPDRFSGHQFPNYSSELNVNALLLGDSALYLCASSLGSGAYNEQFFGPGTRLTVL.

The rearrangement links TRBV28 to TRBJ2-3; D is perhaps TRBD1 (6 bases). The germline gives CDR1 MDHEN, CDR2 SYDVKM. The CDR3 length is 14 residues. V was shortened by 3 bases and J by 4 bases, with 11 bases between the two germline ends. DNA for the CDR3: TGTGCCAGCAGTTTCGTCCAGGGGTCAGATACGCAGTATTTT. It translates to CASSFVQGSDTQYF. Looking up the rest from reference TRBV28 and TRBJ2-3 gives the full variable domain: DVKVTQSSRYLVKRTGEKVFLECVQDMDHENMFWYRQDPGLGLRLIYFSYDVKMKEKGDIPEGYSVSREKKERFSLILESASTNQTSMYLCASSFVQGSDTQYFGPGTRLTVL.

This chain joins TRBV11-3 and TRBJ2-1; no definite D call. Germline CDR1 SGHNT, CDR2 YENEEA. This CDR3 spans 16 amino acids. V was pared by 1 base and J by 3 bases, with 13 bases between. The CDR3 sequence: CASSLGGAHIYNEQFF. The CDR3 nucleotides read TGTGCCAGCAGCTTAGGTGGTGCTCATATCTACAATGAGCAGTTCTTC.

The chain recombines TRBV5-1 with TRBJ2-1, with D perhaps assigned TRBD1 or TRBD2 (5 bases each). This CDR3 region has 15 residues. V gave up 1 base and J gave up 5 bases, with 13 bases separating them. The germline CDR1 and CDR2 sequences are SGHRS and YFSETQ. The DNA for the CDR3 is TGCGCCAGCAGCTTGAGCTCCCGGGGCCACAATGAGCAGTTCTTC. It specifies CASSLSSRGHNEQFF.

The CDR3 DNA follows: TGCGCCAGCAGCTCCGGACAGGTAGCCGAGCAGTACTTC. The encoded protein is CASSSGQVAEQYF. The rearrangement joins TRBV5-1 to TRBJ2-7; 7 bases map to TRBD1. Germline lookup yields CDR1 SGHRS and CDR2 YFSETQ. Trimming cost V 3 bases and J 6 bases; bases outside gene matches: 6. The CDR3 covers 13 residues. The full variable domain, its missing parts supplied by reference TRBV5-1 and TRBJ2-7, is KAGVTQTPRYLIKTRGQQVTLSCSPISGHRSVSWYQQTPGQGLQFLFEYFSETQRNKGNFPGRFSGRQFSNSRSEMNVSTLELGDSALYLCASSSGQVAEQYFGPGTRLTVT.

V is TRBV6-1 and J is TRBJ1-2, with D possibly TRBD1 on 6 matching bases. Germline CDR1 reads MNHNS; CDR2 reads SASEGT. This CDR3 is built from 13 residues. Trimming shortened V by 10 bases and J by 8 bases, and 20 bases separated the two germline ends. CDR3: CAIRPDSTEGYTF. In DNA form, the CDR3 reads TGTGCCATTCGGCCGGACAGCACAGAAGGCTACACCTTC.

The CDR3 reads CASSGQGPGTEAFF. The CDR3 region has the DNA TGTGCCAGCAGCGGACAGGGGCCCGGGACTGAAGCTTTCTTT. This chain connects TRBV2 to TRBJ1-1; the match to TRBD1 covers 9 bases. The CDR3 length is 14 residues. From germline, CDR1 is SNHLY and CDR2 FYNNEI. V lost 6 bases and J lost 5; bases outside the gene matches: 7.

This clone has a handful of counts. The V call is TRBV6-5, the J call TRBJ1-4; the match to TRBD1 covers 8 bases. Germline values: CDR1 MNHEY, CDR2 SVGAGI. CDR3 size: 14 residues. The junction had 2 bases not matched to a gene; V was cut back by 4 bases and J by 4 bases. CDR3 in DNA: TGTGCCAGCAGTTCGACAGGGGATAATGAAAAACTGTTTTTT. Translating it yields CASSSTGDNEKLFF.

This clone came up once. J is TRBJ1-1 and V is TRBV19, with a possible D match to TRBD1 (6 bases). The ends were cut back, 5 bases at V and 1 base at J, with 11 bases in the middle. The V gene's germline CDR1 is LNHDA and CDR2 SQIVND (reference sequence). There are 14 residues in the CDR3. The CDR3 protein is CASSVQGPNTEAFF. The DNA for the CDR3 is TGTGCCAGTAGTGTACAGGGCCCGAACACTGAAGCTTTCTTT.

This clone appeared a few times. The chain is built from TRBV5-6 and TRBJ1-2, with TRBD1 matching over 9 bases. The trim removed 4 bases at V and 4 bases at J, leaving 8 bases unmatched. The CDR3 loop spans 15 amino acids. CDR1 SGHDT and CDR2 YYEEEE come from the germline V gene. CDR3 amino acids: CASSPKPQGAYGYTF. The CDR3 DNA follows: TGTGCCAGCAGCCCGAAACCACAGGGGGCCTATGGCTACACCTTC.

This sequence joins TRBV15 and TRBJ1-4; 7 bases agree with TRBD1. The CDR3 is 16 residues long. CDR1 LNHNV and CDR2 YYDKDF come from the germline V gene (reference sequence). J gave up 6 bases and V 5 bases, and 12 bases lay outside the gene matches. CDR3 amino acids: CATSVGFGRGDEKLFF. CDR3 bases: TGTGCCACCAGCGTAGGGTTCGGCAGGGGGGATGAAAAACTGTTTTTT.

CDR3 sequence reads: CASSQERSSTGGTEAFF. CDR3 nucleotide sequence: TGCGCCAGCAGCCAAGAACGATCGAGTACAGGGGGCACTGAAGCTTTCTTT. The chain couples TRBV4-1 to TRBJ1-1; 8 nucleotides agree with TRBD1. The CDR3 has 17 amino acids. CDR1 MGHRA and CDR2 YSYEKL come from the germline V gene. J lost 4 bases, V lost 0 bases, and 10 bases had no gene match.

CDR3 in amino acids: CASSLAGLKNSPLHF. The CDR3 region has the DNA TGTGCCAGCAGCTTGGCAGGGCTAAAGAATTCACCCCTCCACTTT. The V and J genes are TRBV5-4 and TRBJ1-6; TRBD1 might be the D (5 bases). The germline V and J ends were trimmed by 0 bases and 7 bases, with 11 bases remaining between them. Germline values: CDR1 SGHNT, CDR2 YYREEE (reference sequence). This CDR3 contains 15 residues. The variable domain in full, with the rest retrieved from reference TRBV5-4 and TRBJ1-6, is ETGVTQSPTHLIKTRGQQVTLRCSSQSGHNTVSWYQQALGQGPQFIFQYYREEENGRGNFPPRFSGLQFPNYSSELNVNALELDDSALYLCASSLAGLKNSPLHFGNGTRLTVT.

CDR3 DNA sequence: TGTGCCAGCAGTTTGTGGAGCGGGAACCCAGTAGAGACCCAGTACTTC. Its protein product is CASSLWSGNPVETQYF. The V and J genes are TRBV6-5 and TRBJ2-5; 7 nucleotides match TRBD2. CDR1 and CDR2 (germline): MNHEY, SVGAGI. V trimming: 4 bases; J trimming: 4 bases; junction bases outside the gene matches: 12. The length of the CDR3 is 16 residues.

The chain employs TRBV27 and TRBJ2-7; D remains unclear. CDR1 and CDR2 (germline): MNHEY, SMNVEV (reference sequence). V dropped 4 bases and J dropped 2 bases, with 3 bases sitting between them. The CDR3 spans 11 residues. The CDR3 here is CASSSPYEQYF. DNA of the CDR3: TGTGCCAGCAGTTCGCCCTACGAGCAGTACTTC.

V and J are TRBV2 and TRBJ2-3; TRBD2 matches at 12 bases. The CDR3 sequence is 16 residues long. Germline CDR1 is SNHLY and CDR2 is FYNNEI. The V gene end was trimmed by 7 bases and the J gene end by 1 base; junction bases not matched to a gene: 6. CDR3: CASTKRTSGGTDTQYF. Here the CDR3 DNA reads TGTGCCAGCACTAAGCGGACTAGCGGGGGCACAGATACGCAGTATTTT.

The chain is built from TRBV28 and TRBJ2-7; 8 positions agree with TRBD2. Germline CDR1 is MDHEN and CDR2 is SYDVKM. This CDR3 region has 15 residues. Unmatched junction bases numbered 7, after V lost 6 bases and J lost 0 bases. The CDR3 nucleotides read TGTGCCAGCAGCCTTAGCGGGGCTAGCTCCTACGAGCAGTACTTC. It codes for CASSLSGASSYEQYF.

V and J are TRBV7-6 and TRBJ1-1; D remains ambiguous. In germline, CDR1 is SGHVS, CDR2 FNYEAQ. The CDR3 totals 15 residues. V was pared by 3 bases and J by 3 bases, with 14 bases between. In nucleotides, the CDR3 is TGTGCCAGCAGCTTTGGAGACTCCGGGGACACTGAAGCTTTCTTT. It translates to CASSFGDSGDTEAFF.

The genes are TRBV5-4 and TRBJ2-2, with TRBD2 matching 9 bases. V trimming: 5 bases; J trimming: 6 bases; junction bases outside the gene matches: 8. The CDR3 is 15 amino acids. CDR1 is SGHNT, CDR2 YYREEE, per germline (reference sequence). Here the CDR3 DNA reads TGTGCCAGCAGGGTGGGCGGGAGGGCCGCCGGGGAGCTGTTTTTT. Translated: CASRVGGRAAGELFF.